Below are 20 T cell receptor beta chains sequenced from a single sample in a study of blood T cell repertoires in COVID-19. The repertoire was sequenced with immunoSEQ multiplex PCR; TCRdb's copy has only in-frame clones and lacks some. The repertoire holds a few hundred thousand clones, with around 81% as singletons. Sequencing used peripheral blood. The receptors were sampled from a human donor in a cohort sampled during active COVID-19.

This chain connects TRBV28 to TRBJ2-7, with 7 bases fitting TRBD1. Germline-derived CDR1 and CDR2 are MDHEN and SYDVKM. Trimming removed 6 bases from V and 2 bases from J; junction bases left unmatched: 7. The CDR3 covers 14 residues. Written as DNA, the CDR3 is TGTGCCAGCAGAAATTCAGGGGGTACCTACGAGCAGTACTTC. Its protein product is CASRNSGGTYEQYF.

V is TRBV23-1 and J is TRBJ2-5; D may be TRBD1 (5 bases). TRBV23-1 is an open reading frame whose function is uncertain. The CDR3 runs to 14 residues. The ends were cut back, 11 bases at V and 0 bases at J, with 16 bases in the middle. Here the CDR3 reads CAGPTAMYQETQYF. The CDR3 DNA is TGCGCCGGACCGACAGCAATGTACCAAGAGACCCAGTACTTC.

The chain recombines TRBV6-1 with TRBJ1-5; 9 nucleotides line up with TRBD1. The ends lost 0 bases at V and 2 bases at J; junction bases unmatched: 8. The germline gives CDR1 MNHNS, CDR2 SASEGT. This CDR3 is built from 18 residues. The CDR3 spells CASSEALIGQGRNQPQHF. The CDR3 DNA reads TGTGCCAGCAGTGAAGCCCTTATCGGACAGGGGCGCAATCAGCCCCAGCATTTT.

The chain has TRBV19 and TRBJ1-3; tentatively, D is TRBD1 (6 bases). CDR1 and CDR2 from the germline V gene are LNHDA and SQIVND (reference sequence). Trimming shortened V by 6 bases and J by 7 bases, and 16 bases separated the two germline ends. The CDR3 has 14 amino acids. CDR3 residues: CASRNTYRANTIYF. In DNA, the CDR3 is TGTGCCAGTAGGAACACTTACAGGGCGAACACCATATATTTT. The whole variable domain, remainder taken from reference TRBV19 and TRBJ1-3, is DGGITQSPKYLFRKEGQNVTLSCEQNLNHDAMYWYRQDPGQGLRLIYYSQIVNDFQKGDIAEGYSVSREKKESFPLTVTSAQKNPTAFYLCASRNTYRANTIYFGEGSWLTVV.

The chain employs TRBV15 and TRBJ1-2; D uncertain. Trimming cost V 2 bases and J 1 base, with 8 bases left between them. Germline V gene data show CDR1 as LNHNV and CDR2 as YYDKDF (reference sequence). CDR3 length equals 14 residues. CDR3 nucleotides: TGTGCCACCAGCAGACCCGGGATTAACTATGGCTACACCTTC. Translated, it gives CATSRPGINYGYTF. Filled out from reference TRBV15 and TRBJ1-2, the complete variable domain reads DAMVIQNPRYQVTQFGKPVTLSCSQTLNHNVMYWYQQKSSQAPKLLFHYYDKDFNNEADTPDNFQSRRPNTSFCFLDIRSPGLGDTAMYLCATSRPGINYGYTFGSGTRLTVV.

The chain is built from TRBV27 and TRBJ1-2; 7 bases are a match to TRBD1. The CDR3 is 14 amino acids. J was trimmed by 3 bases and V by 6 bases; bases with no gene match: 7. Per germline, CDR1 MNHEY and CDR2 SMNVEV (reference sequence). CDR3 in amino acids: CASRRDSNHYGYTF. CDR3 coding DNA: TGTGCCAGCAGAAGGGACAGTAATCACTATGGCTACACCTTC.

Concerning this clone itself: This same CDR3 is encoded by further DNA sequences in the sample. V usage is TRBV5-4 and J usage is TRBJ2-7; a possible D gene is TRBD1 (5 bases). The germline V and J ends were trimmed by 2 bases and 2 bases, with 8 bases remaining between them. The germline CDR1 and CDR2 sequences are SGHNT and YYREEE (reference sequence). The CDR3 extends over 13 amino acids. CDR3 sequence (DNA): TGTGCCAGCAGCTTTCAGGGCCCCTACGAGCAGTACTTC. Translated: CASSFQGPYEQYF.

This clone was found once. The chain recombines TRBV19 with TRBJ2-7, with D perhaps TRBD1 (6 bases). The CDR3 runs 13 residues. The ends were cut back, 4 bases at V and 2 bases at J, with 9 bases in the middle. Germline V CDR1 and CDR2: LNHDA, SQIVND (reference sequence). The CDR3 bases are TGTGCCAGTAGTAGTGACAGGCCCTACGAGCAGTACTTC. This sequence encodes CASSSDRPYEQYF.

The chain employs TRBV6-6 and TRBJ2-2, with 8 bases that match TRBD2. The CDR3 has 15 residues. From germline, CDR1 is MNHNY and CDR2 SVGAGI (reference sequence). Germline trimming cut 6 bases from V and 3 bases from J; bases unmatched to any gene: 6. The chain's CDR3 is CASSPSGSDTGELFF. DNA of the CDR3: TGTGCCAGCAGCCCCAGCGGGAGCGACACCGGGGAGCTGTTTTTT.

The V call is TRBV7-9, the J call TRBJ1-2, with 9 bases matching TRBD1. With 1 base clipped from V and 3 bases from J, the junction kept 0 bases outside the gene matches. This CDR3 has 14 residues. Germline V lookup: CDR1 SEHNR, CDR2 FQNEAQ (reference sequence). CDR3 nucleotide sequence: TGTGCCAGCAGCTTAGGGACAGGGGACTATGGCTACACCTTC. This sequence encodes CASSLGTGDYGYTF.

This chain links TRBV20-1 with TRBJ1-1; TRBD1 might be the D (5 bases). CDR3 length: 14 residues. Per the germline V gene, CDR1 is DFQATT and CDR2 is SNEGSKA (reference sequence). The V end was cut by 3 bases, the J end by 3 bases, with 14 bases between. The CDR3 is CSASRGGGYTEAFF. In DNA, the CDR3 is TGCAGTGCTAGTCGGGGGGGTGGATACACTGAAGCTTTCTTT.

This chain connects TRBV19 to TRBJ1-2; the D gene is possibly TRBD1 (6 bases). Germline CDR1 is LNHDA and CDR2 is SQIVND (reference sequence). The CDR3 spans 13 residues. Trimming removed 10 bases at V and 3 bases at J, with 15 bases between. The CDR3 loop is CATKTGFDYGYTF. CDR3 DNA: TGTGCCACCAAGACAGGATTCGACTATGGCTACACCTTC.

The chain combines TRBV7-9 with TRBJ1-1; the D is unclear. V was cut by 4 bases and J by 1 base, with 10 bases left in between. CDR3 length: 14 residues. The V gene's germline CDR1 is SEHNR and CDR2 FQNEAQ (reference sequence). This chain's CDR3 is CASSSGRGNTEAFF. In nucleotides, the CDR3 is TGTGCCAGCAGCTCAGGACGGGGGAACACTGAAGCTTTCTTT.

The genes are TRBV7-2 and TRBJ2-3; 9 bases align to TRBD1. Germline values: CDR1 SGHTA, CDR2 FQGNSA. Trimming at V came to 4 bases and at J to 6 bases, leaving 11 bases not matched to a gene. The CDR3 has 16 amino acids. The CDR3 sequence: CASSSSRTGAGDTQYF. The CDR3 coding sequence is TGTGCCAGCAGCTCCTCGCGGACAGGGGCGGGGGATACGCAGTATTTT.

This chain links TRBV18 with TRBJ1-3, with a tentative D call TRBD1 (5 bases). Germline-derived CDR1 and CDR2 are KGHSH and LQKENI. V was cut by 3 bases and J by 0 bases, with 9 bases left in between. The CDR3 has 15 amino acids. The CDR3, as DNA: TGTGCCAGCTCACCGGCGGGGCGCTCTGGAAACACCATATATTTT. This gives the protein CASSPAGRSGNTIYF.

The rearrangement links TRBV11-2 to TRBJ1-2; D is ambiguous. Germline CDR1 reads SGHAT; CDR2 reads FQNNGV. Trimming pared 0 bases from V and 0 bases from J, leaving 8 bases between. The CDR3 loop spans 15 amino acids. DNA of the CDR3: TGTGCCAGCAGCTTAGATCGGAGCTCTAACTATGGCTACACCTTC. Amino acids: CASSLDRSSNYGYTF.

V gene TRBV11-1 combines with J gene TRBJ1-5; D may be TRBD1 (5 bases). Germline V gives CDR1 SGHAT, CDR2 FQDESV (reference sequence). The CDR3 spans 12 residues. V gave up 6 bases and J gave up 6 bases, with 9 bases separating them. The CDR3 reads CASSYQGQPQHF. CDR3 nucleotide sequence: TGTGCCAGCAGTTATCAGGGTCAGCCCCAGCATTTT.

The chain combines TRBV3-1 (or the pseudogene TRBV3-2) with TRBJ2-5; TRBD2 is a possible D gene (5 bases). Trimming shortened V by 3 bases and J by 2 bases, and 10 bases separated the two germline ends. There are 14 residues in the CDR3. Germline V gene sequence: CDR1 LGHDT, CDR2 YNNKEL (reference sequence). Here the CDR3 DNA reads TGTGCCAGCAGCCATGTGTGGGAGCAAGAGACCCAGTACTTC. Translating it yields CASSHVWEQETQYF.

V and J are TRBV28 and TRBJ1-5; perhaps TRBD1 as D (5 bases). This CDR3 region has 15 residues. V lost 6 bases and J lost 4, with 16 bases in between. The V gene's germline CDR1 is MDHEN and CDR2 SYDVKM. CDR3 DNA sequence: TGTGCCAGCAGCAGTCCCGACAGAACTAATCAGCCCCAGCATTTT. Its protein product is CASSSPDRTNQPQHF.

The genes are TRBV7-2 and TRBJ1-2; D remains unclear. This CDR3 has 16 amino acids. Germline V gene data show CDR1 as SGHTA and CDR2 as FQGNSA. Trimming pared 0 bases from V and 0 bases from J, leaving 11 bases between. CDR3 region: CASSLASTVPNYGYTF. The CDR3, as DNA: TGTGCCAGCAGCTTAGCATCTACAGTACCTAACTATGGCTACACCTTC.